This T cell receptor (beta chain) was retrieved from a study of beta chain features in type 1 diabetes. Study outcomes and limitations: A closer apparent resemblance between naive, central memory and Treg TCRB repertoires was seen in patients than in healthy donors. Significant though moderate, a shortening of TCRB CDR3s appeared in all four CD4+ subsets of Type 1 diabetes patients. Because the template was cDNA, high-expressing cells might be over-represented.

Regarding this clone: What it recognizes is unknown.

Expressed TCRB transcripts got sequenced, as all isolated RNA was reverse transcribed. Profiling relied on immunoSEQ multiplex PCR, and the TCRdb table lists in-frame clones only, not all of them. The sample records about 120,000 clones, around 15% being singletons. Sampling consisted of one heparinised blood draw per donor, averaging around 120 mL. Via the markers CD45RO/CCR7/CD25/CD127/CD95/CD27, stem cell-like memory, regulatory, central memory and naive CD4+ cells were sorted. The receptor comes from a man aged 30 to 39 with type 1 diabetes. Sequenced sample: central memory CD4+ T cells from blood.

This chain's CDR3 is CSVSGGAEETQYF. The CDR3 DNA follows: TGCAGCGTCTCGGGAGGGGCGGAAGAGACCCAGTACTTC. The chain is built from TRBV29-1 and TRBJ2-5; 8 nucleotides match TRBD2. The ends lost 6 bases at V and 3 bases at J; junction bases unmatched: 6. Germline CDR1 and CDR2: SQVTM and ANQGSEA. CDR3 size: 13 residues.